One sample yielded the 24 T cell receptor beta chains listed below, sequenced in a study of blood T cell repertoires in COVID-19. Here immunoSEQ multiplex PCR was the method, and the copy in TCRdb shows in-frame clones only, minus some. In the table there are a few hundred thousand clones, approximately 78% of which are singletons. Material for sequencing was peripheral blood. The receptors come from a woman younger than 35 with acute or convalescent COVID-19.

The gene calls are TRBV6-2 or TRBV6-3 and TRBJ2-1, with D unclear. This CDR3 comprises 13 residues. With 2 bases removed from V and 3 bases from J, the gap between germline ends came to 5 bases. Per the germline V gene, CDR1 is MNHEY and CDR2 is SVGEGT. For the CDR3, the DNA is TGTGCCAGCAGTTACGCCAGCTACAATGAGCAGTTCTTC. Translation gives CASSYASYNEQFF.

The chain joins TRBV7-2 to TRBJ1-6; D unresolved. The length of the CDR3 is 15 residues. Germline V CDR1 and CDR2: SGHTA, FQGNSA. Between the trimmed V and J ends, which lost 5 bases and 11 bases, there was a span of 19 bases. CDR3 residues: CASSQDSAIHPPLHF. In nucleotides, the CDR3 is TGTGCCAGCAGCCAGGACTCCGCGATTCATCCACCCCTCCACTTT.

The chain uses TRBV5-4 and TRBJ2-7, with 10 bases lining up with TRBD1. The germline CDR1 and CDR2 sequences are SGHNT and YYREEE (reference sequence). V was pared by 4 bases and J by 1 base, with 5 bases of the junction left unmatched. This CDR3 spans 15 amino acids. The CDR3 reads CASSLGTGASYEQYF. The DNA for the CDR3 is TGTGCCAGCAGCCTCGGGACAGGGGCGTCCTACGAGCAGTACTTC.

The gene calls are TRBV3-1 (or the pseudogene TRBV3-2) and TRBJ1-6; 8 bases fit TRBD1. The CDR3 has 15 amino acids. The V and J ends lost 6 bases and 10 bases, in that order; junction bases with no gene match: 11. The germline V gene has CDR1 LGHDT and CDR2 YNNKEL (reference sequence). CDR3 protein: CASRDYRGVRSPLHF. The CDR3 DNA sequence: TGTGCCAGCAGAGACTACAGGGGGGTCCGATCACCCCTCCACTTT.

This rearrangement joins TRBV5-1 to TRBJ1-1; unclear D gene. CDR3 length: 16 residues. V was clipped by 4 bases and J by 1 base, with 17 bases between them. CDR1 and CDR2 (germline): SGHRS, YFSETQ. The CDR3 loop reads CASSILVPTGNTEAFF. DNA for the CDR3: TGCGCCAGCAGCATCCTGGTCCCTACCGGGAACACTGAAGCTTTCTTT.

The V call is TRBV30, the J call TRBJ1-6, with D perhaps matching TRBD1 (5 bases). Deletions cut 2 bases from V and 7 bases from J, with 9 bases between. This CDR3 contains 13 residues. Germline CDR1 is GTSNPN and CDR2 is SVGIG (reference sequence). The CDR3 DNA follows: TGTGCCTGGAGTTCTCAGGGAAATTCACCCCTCCACTTT. As protein: CAWSSQGNSPLHF.

This rearrangement joins TRBV28 to TRBJ1-6; TRBD1 is a possible D gene (5 bases). Germline-derived CDR1 and CDR2 are MDHEN and SYDVKM. V lost 2 bases and J 6 bases, leaving 14 bases between the germline ends. CDR3 length equals 16 residues. The CDR3 reads CASSLAGFYSNSPLHF. Here the CDR3 DNA reads TGTGCCAGCAGTTTAGCAGGGTTTTATAGTAATTCACCCCTCCACTTT.

The rearrangement joins TRBV7-3 to TRBJ2-1; D might be TRBD2 (5 bases). Trimming pared 1 base from V and 0 bases from J, leaving 13 bases between. Germline V gene sequence: CDR1 SGHTA, CDR2 FQGTGA. The CDR3 contains 17 residues. For the CDR3, the DNA is TGTGCCAGCAGCTTAAGGGTAGCGCGAAGCTCCTACAATGAGCAGTTCTTC. It is translated as CASSLRVARSSYNEQFF.

The rearrangement links TRBV6-1 to TRBJ1-4, with no clear D. Germline V CDR1 and CDR2: MNHNS, SASEGT. V shed 1 base and J shed 5 bases, with 8 bases lying between them. The length of the CDR3 is 14 residues. DNA for the CDR3: TGTGCCAGCAGTGAAGGTTCAGGAAATGAAAAACTGTTTTTT. It is translated as CASSEGSGNEKLFF.

The chain couples TRBV19 to TRBJ2-2, with a possible D match to TRBD2 (5 bases). Germline assignment: CDR1 LNHDA and CDR2 SQIVND (reference sequence). Trimming took off 4 bases at V and 0 bases at J, with 9 bases between the two ends. CDR3 length equals 15 residues. CDR3 bases: TGTGCCAGTAGTAGTCTGGAGGCGAACACCGGGGAGCTGTTTTTT. Translated: CASSSLEANTGELFF. The full variable domain, with the rest looked up from reference TRBV19 and TRBJ2-2, is DGGITQSPKYLFRKEGQNVTLSCEQNLNHDAMYWYRQDPGQGLRLIYYSQIVNDFQKGDIAEGYSVSREKKESFPLTVTSAQKNPTAFYLCASSSLEANTGELFFGEGSRLTVL.

Worth noting for this clone: One junction end disagrees with the germline gene, perhaps due to a read error. V is TRBV7-9 and J is TRBJ2-7; 11 nucleotides line up with TRBD2. Per germline, CDR1 SEHNR and CDR2 FQNEAQ (reference sequence). The CDR3 covers 14 residues. The CDR3 sequence is CASSLAGGPYEQYF. The CDR3 nucleotides read TGTGCCAGCAGTTTAGCGGGAGGGCCGTACGAGCAGTACTTC.

The chain couples TRBV28 to TRBJ2-7; a weak D match, TRBD1 (7 bases). CDR1 is MDHEN, CDR2 SYDVKM, per germline. This CDR3 has 14 amino acids. Trimming took 6 bases from V and 2 from J, leaving 14 bases between them. CDR3 DNA: TGTGCCAGCAGCGGCCCAGGGGGGACCTACGAGCAGTACTTC. It specifies CASSGPGGTYEQYF.

The rearrangement links TRBV19 to TRBJ2-7, with D maybe TRBD1 (5 bases). Per the germline V gene, CDR1 is LNHDA and CDR2 is SQIVND (reference sequence). There are 16 residues in the CDR3. V lost 4 bases and J 2 bases, leaving 18 bases between the germline ends. The CDR3 here is CASSTYPMTATYEQYF. The CDR3 nucleotides read TGTGCCAGTAGTACCTACCCCATGACAGCAACCTACGAGCAGTACTTC.

This clone showed up just a few times. The rearrangement uses TRBV10-3 and TRBJ1-2, with 12 bases fitting TRBD1. V was clipped by 4 bases and J by 7 bases; unmatched bases: 4. There are 14 residues in the CDR3. Per the germline V gene, CDR1 is ENHRY and CDR2 is SYGVKD. CDR3 sequence: CAISGGTGGFGYTF. CDR3 DNA: TGTGCCATCAGTGGAGGGACAGGGGGCTTTGGCTACACCTTC.

Only one count was recorded for this clone. The rearrangement joins TRBV18 to TRBJ2-6, with 9 positions matching TRBD1. The germline gives CDR1 KGHSH, CDR2 LQKENI. The V and J ends lost 2 bases and 0 bases, in that order; junction bases with no gene match: 23. The CDR3 has 24 residues. The CDR3 region is CASSPIFNPPPPGQGLSGANVLTF. CDR3 in DNA: TGTGCCAGCTCACCAATCTTTAATCCCCCCCCTCCGGGACAGGGCCTCTCTGGGGCCAACGTCCTGACTTTC. Drawing the rest from reference TRBV18 and TRBJ2-6, the complete variable domain is NAGVMQNPRHLVRRRGQEARLRCSPMKGHSHVYWYRQLPEEGLKFMVYLQKENIIDESGMPKERFSAEFPKEGPSILRIQQVVRGDSAAYFCASSPIFNPPPPGQGLSGANVLTFGAGSRLTVL.

The rearrangement joins TRBV24-1 to TRBJ2-1; perhaps TRBD1 as D (6 bases). V lost 9 bases, J lost 4 bases, and 15 bases lay in between. The germline V gene has CDR1 KGHDR and CDR2 SFDVKD. The CDR3 loop spans 14 amino acids. CDR3 DNA: TGTGCCACCGCCTCCGGGACAAATTACAATGAGCAGTTCTTC. It translates to CATASGTNYNEQFF.

In its sample, this clone was seen a few times. This rearrangement joins TRBV6-4 to TRBJ2-2, with 8 bases lining up with TRBD2. Germline loops: CDR1 MRHNA, CDR2 SNTAGT. The V and J ends lost 6 bases and 4 bases, in that order; junction bases with no gene match: 7. There are 15 residues in the CDR3. This CDR3 is CASSPREAGTGELFF. CDR3 coding DNA: TGTGCCAGCAGCCCGCGGGAGGCGGGCACCGGGGAGCTGTTTTTT.

This chain connects TRBV6-6 to TRBJ2-1; D may be TRBD1 (6 bases). The ends were cut back, 8 bases at V and 4 bases at J, with 15 bases in the middle. The CDR3 has 14 amino acids. Germline CDR1 and CDR2: MNHNY and SVGAGI (reference sequence). This chain's CDR3 is CASGDGGGYNEQFF. The CDR3 DNA reads as TGTGCCAGCGGGGATGGGGGCGGGTACAATGAGCAGTTCTTC.

The J gene is TRBJ1-1, the V gene TRBV6-5; 9 nucleotides match TRBD1. The CDR3 length is 15 residues. Germline V gives CDR1 MNHEY, CDR2 SVGAGI. V shed 5 bases, J shed 4 bases, and the junction held 8 bases outside the gene matches. CDR3 bases: TGTGCCAGCAGTCACACAACAGGGGGCGTCACTGAAGCTTTCTTT. The encoded protein is CASSHTTGGVTEAFF.

The chain joins TRBV7-2 to TRBJ2-1; the D is unclear. The length of the CDR3 is 13 residues. V was shortened by 3 bases and J by 10 bases, with 13 bases between the two germline ends. The germline CDR1 and CDR2 sequences are SGHTA and FQGNSA. The CDR3 loop is CASSLSTGTEQFF. The CDR3 DNA reads TGTGCCAGCAGCTTGAGTACTGGTACGGAGCAGTTCTTC.

The chain links TRBV25-1 to TRBJ2-3, with D unresolved. Between the trimmed V and J ends, which lost 1 base and 2 bases, there was a span of 16 bases. Germline V gene lookup returns CDR1 MGHDK and CDR2 SYGVNS. The CDR3 contains 17 residues. The CDR3 loop reads CASSEFSAGYPTDTQYF. The CDR3 nucleotides are TGTGCCAGCAGTGAATTCTCGGCAGGCTATCCCACAGATACGCAGTATTTT.

V usage is TRBV7-2 and J usage is TRBJ2-3; D remains unclear. The CDR3 is 14 residues long. V shed 5 bases and J shed 6 bases, with 15 bases lying between them. Looked up from germline, CDR1 is SGHTA and CDR2 is FQGNSA. This CDR3 reads CASSPQVSGDTQYF. CDR3 in DNA: TGTGCCAGCAGCCCCCAGGTCAGTGGGGATACGCAGTATTTT. Using reference TRBV7-2 and TRBJ2-3 for the parts outside the CDR3, the full variable domain is GAGVSQSPSNKVTEKGKDVELRCDPISGHTALYWYRQSLGQGLEFLIYFQGNSAPDKSGLPSDRFSAERTGGSVSTLTIQRTQQEDSAVYLCASSPQVSGDTQYFGPGTRLTVL.

The chain employs TRBV15 and TRBJ2-2, with 10 bases lining up with TRBD2. The CDR3 is made up of 17 amino acids. Trimming took 4 bases from V and 0 from J; bases not matched to a gene: 5. Germline CDR1 LNHNV, CDR2 YYDKDF (reference sequence). CDR3: CATSTPGLAANTGELFF. The CDR3 nucleotides are TGTGCCACCAGCACACCCGGACTAGCGGCGAACACCGGGGAGCTGTTTTTT.

The gene calls are TRBV7-2 and TRBJ1-2, with D unclear. CDR3 length: 12 residues. The germline CDR1 and CDR2 sequences are SGHTA and FQGNSA. Trimming took off 5 bases at V and 8 bases at J, with 12 bases between the two ends. The DNA for the CDR3 is TGTGCCAGCAGCGCAATGAGGAGGGGCTACACCTTC. Translation gives CASSAMRRGYTF.